This record concerns one TCR beta chain sequence. The target antigen is unknown. Via MiXCR, TCRdb re-called the PCR reads. Here the sample spans 30,000 to 45,000 clones, about 20% being singletons. The sample is drawn from a study of metastatic and nonmetastatic thyroid tumors. The study's findings and limits: For both blood and tumor, malignant thyroid tumors reportedly showed significantly higher TCR beta diversity than benign nodules did.

Every patient was untreated before thyroid surgery. The CDR3 spans 14 residues. Trimming took 6 bases from V and 4 from J, leaving 13 bases between them. In germline, CDR1 is MNHEY, CDR2 SMNVEV (reference sequence). This chain uses TRBV27 with TRBJ2-1, with unresolved D. Sequencing was performed on blood. The source of this sequence is a female donor with papillary thyroid cancer or a benign thyroid nodule (not recorded which). Some clones in this sample may be carry-over from other donors' samples. The CDR3 DNA reads as TGTGCCAGCAGACAAAGCTTGGCTTACAATGAGCAGTTCTTC. It translates to CASRQSLAYNEQFF.